The clone carrying this T cell receptor (beta chain) has a count of ten or more. Diagnostic decisions used clinical symptoms, serum thyroxine and TRAb, thyroid ultrasound and orbital computed tomography. The sample originates from a study of T cells in Graves' hyperthyroidism and ophthalmopathy. RNA transcripts served as the template for amplifying TCR beta CDR3 regions. A set of HTBI primers served as the primers for a first-round RT-PCR of the TCR CDR3. TCRdb re-called the multiplex PCR reads through MiXCR, storing one row per CDR3 protein. The repertoire includes roughly 500,000 distinct CDR3 sequences, approximately 44% of them detected once, and around 19% sits in the top ten. Sequenced input: peripheral blood or thyroid tissue (not recorded which). The sequence derives from an adult woman with Graves' disease, either hyperthyroidism or ophthalmopathy (not recorded which).

The CDR3 DNA follows: TGTGCCAGCAGCCCAAGGAGAGGACTGTTCCAGTACGAGCAGTACTTC. It translates to CASSPRRGLFQYEQYF. The genes are TRBV7-9 and TRBJ2-7; D is perhaps TRBD2 (5 bases). The V and J ends lost 5 bases and 4 bases respectively, with 21 bases between them. This CDR3 region has 16 residues. Germline CDR1 reads SEHNR; CDR2 reads FQNEAQ (reference sequence).